The T cell receptor beta chain under discussion was sequenced for a study of blood T cell repertoires in COVID-19. For the study at large: COVID-19 samples, acute and convalescent, were from the United States, Italy and Spain. PBMCs, B-cell-depleted T cells, or T cells were the source of the cDNA or gDNA that made up the material.

Clones were sequenced by immunoSEQ multiplex PCR, and TCRdb holds only the in-frame ones, with some missing. Here the sample spans some 170,000 clones, 80% to 90% being singletons. Trimming shortened V by 2 bases and J by 3 bases, and 10 bases separated the two germline ends. The CDR3 is made up of 14 amino acids. In germline, CDR1 is SGHTA, CDR2 FQGNSA. Sample: peripheral blood. The receptor's source is a man aged 35 to 55 with acute or convalescent COVID-19. J is TRBJ1-1 and V is TRBV7-2; a weak D match, TRBD1 (5 bases). In DNA form, the CDR3 reads TGTGCCAGCAGCTTAACCCAAGGGGACACTGAAGCTTTCTTT. This encodes CASSLTQGDTEAFF.